The 14 T cell receptor beta chains listed next were all sequenced from one sample in a study of cytomegalovirus exposure and HLA in healthy donors (dated by TCRdb to the late 2010s). The library was generated by the immunoSEQ multiplex PCR assay. A mixture of 60 forward primers for TCR Vbeta segments and 13 reverse primers for TCR Jbeta segments was used in the multiplex PCR. The clones in this table, taken by TCRdb from immuneACCESS, are in-frame only. Not every clone is retained; where verified, under half of the shortfall comes from an unresolved V gene, and the cause of the rest is unknown. The sample has some 180,000 clones on record, about four fifths of them singletons. The ten largest clones add up to approximately 2% of the sample. The sequenced material came from PBMCs. The receptors derive from a woman aged 25 to 39 in good health and CMV-seronegative.

This chain joins TRBV7-2 and TRBJ2-7; 11 bases match TRBD1. Germline lookup yields CDR1 SGHTA and CDR2 FQGNSA. The CDR3 consists of 17 residues. Trimming cost V 4 bases and J 1 base; bases outside gene matches: 9. CDR3 amino acids: CASSSGQGARGSYEQYF. CDR3 DNA sequence: TGTGCCAGCAGCTCCGGACAGGGGGCTCGTGGATCCTACGAGCAGTACTTC.

J is TRBJ2-5 and V is TRBV10-1; D is unclear. The germline V gene has CDR1 WNHNN and CDR2 SYGVQD (reference sequence). The CDR3 runs to 13 residues. Trimming removed 0 bases at V and 5 bases at J, with 7 bases between. The CDR3 region is CASSESPFETQYF. The CDR3 nucleotides read TGCGCCAGCAGTGAGTCCCCTTTTGAGACCCAGTACTTC.

The V and J genes are TRBV9 and TRBJ2-2; 8 positions agree with TRBD1. This CDR3 is built from 14 residues. The germline CDR1 and CDR2 sequences are SGDLS and YYNGEE. The junction had 5 bases not matched to a gene; V was cut back by 6 bases and J by 4 bases. DNA of the CDR3: TGTGCCAGCAACGGACAGGGTGGCACCGGGGAGCTGTTTTTT. Translated, it gives CASNGQGGTGELFF. Filled out from reference TRBV9 and TRBJ2-2, the complete variable domain reads DSGVTQTPKHLITATGQRVTLRCSPRSGDLSVYWYQQSLDQGLQFLIQYYNGEERAKGNILERFSAQQFPDLHSELNLSSLELGDSALYFCASNGQGGTGELFFGEGSRLTVL.

The chain combines TRBV6-6 with TRBJ2-7; the D is unclear. Deletions cut 4 bases from V and 1 base from J, with 17 bases between. CDR3 length: 16 residues. Germline V lookup: CDR1 MNHNY, CDR2 SVGAGI (reference sequence). DNA for the CDR3: TGTGCCAGCAGTTCCGCCCGCGGCATGGAGTCCTACGAGCAGTACTTC. As protein: CASSSARGMESYEQYF.

V is TRBV6-6 and J is TRBJ1-3, with D possibly matching TRBD1 (5 bases). Trimming pared 2 bases from V and 2 bases from J, leaving 10 bases between. The CDR3 has 15 residues. The germline CDR1 and CDR2 sequences are MNHNY and SVGAGI (reference sequence). The CDR3 DNA is TGTGCCAGCAGTTACCCCCGGGGGACTGGAAACACCATATATTTT. Its protein product is CASSYPRGTGNTIYF.

V and J are TRBV7-2 and TRBJ1-3; D possibly corresponds to TRBD1 (6 bases). V was pared by 2 bases and J by 6 bases, with 14 bases between. This CDR3 is built from 15 residues. Germline V gene lookup returns CDR1 SGHTA and CDR2 FQGNSA. The CDR3 nucleotides read TGTGCCAGCAGCTTATTTGGGGGGGGGCTAAACACCATATATTTT. Translation gives CASSLFGGGLNTIYF.

The rearrangement links TRBV9 to TRBJ1-1, with D perhaps matching TRBD1 (5 bases). CDR1 is SGDLS and CDR2 is YYNGEE in the germline V gene. Trimming stripped 0 bases from V and 10 bases from J, with 10 bases between. This CDR3 is built from 12 residues. The CDR3 region is CASSVDFGAAFF. The CDR3 DNA reads as TGTGCCAGCAGCGTAGATTTTGGGGCAGCTTTCTTT. Variable domain in full (rest from reference TRBV9 and TRBJ1-1): DSGVTQTPKHLITATGQRVTLRCSPRSGDLSVYWYQQSLDQGLQFLIQYYNGEERAKGNILERFSAQQFPDLHSELNLSSLELGDSALYFCASSVDFGAAFFGQGTRLTVV.

The chain employs TRBV5-6 and TRBJ2-3, with D unresolved. CDR1 and CDR2 from the germline V gene are SGHDT and YYEEEE. The CDR3 has 14 amino acids. Trimming cost V 4 bases and J 6 bases, with 15 bases left between them. The CDR3 DNA is TGTGCCAGCAGCCTCGTGGAGTCAAGGGATACGCAGTATTTT. This sequence encodes CASSLVESRDTQYF. The full variable domain, in which reference TRBV5-6 and TRBJ2-3 provide the parts outside the CDR3, is DAGVTQSPTHLIKTRGQQVTLRCSPKSGHDTVSWYQQALGQGPQFIFQYYEEEERQRGNFPDRFSGHQFPNYSSELNVNALLLGDSALYLCASSLVESRDTQYFGPGTRLTVL.

CDR3 in DNA: TGTGCCAGCTCACCGCCAGGGTTCATGAACACTGAAGCTTTCTTT. This gives the protein CASSPPGFMNTEAFF. The chain carries TRBV18 and TRBJ1-1; TRBD1 is a possible D gene (5 bases). V was clipped by 3 bases and J by 0 bases, with 11 bases between them. The germline CDR1 and CDR2 sequences are KGHSH and LQKENI. CDR3 length equals 15 residues.

V gene TRBV28 combines with J gene TRBJ1-5, with D possibly being TRBD1 (6 bases). Germline V gene data show CDR1 as MDHEN and CDR2 as SYDVKM. The CDR3 is made up of 13 amino acids. V lost 6 bases to trimming and J lost 6 bases, with 12 bases between them. The CDR3 coding sequence is TGTGCCAGCAGACCAGGGGTAGCTCAGCCCCAGCATTTT. Translation: CASRPGVAQPQHF.

This chain links TRBV15 with TRBJ1-2, with 8 bases aligning to TRBD1. This CDR3 is built from 16 residues. CDR1 is LNHNV and CDR2 is YYDKDF in the germline V gene (reference sequence). Trimming at V came to 0 bases and at J to 8 bases, leaving 11 bases not matched to a gene. CDR3 sequence (DNA): TGTGCCACCAGCAGAGACTCGACAGGGGTCTCCGGGGGCTACACCTTC. It codes for CATSRDSTGVSGGYTF.

This chain joins TRBV5-3 and TRBJ1-1; D is unresolved. TRBV5-3 is recorded as an ORF, its role being uncertain. This CDR3 is built from 10 residues. Trimming took 10 bases from V and 4 from J, leaving 8 bases between them. The CDR3 nucleotides are TGTGCCCAGGCGGGCACTGAAGCTTTCTTT. This codes for CAQAGTEAFF.

The V call is TRBV7-2, the J call TRBJ2-1; 9 positions match TRBD1. Germline trimming cut 2 bases from V and 7 bases from J; bases unmatched to any gene: 3. In germline, CDR1 is SGHTA, CDR2 FQGNSA. The CDR3 runs to 14 residues. The CDR3, as DNA: TGTGCCAGCAGCTTATGGACAGGGGAGAATGAGCAGTTCTTC. This sequence encodes CASSLWTGENEQFF.

DNA for the CDR3: TGTGCCAGCAGCTTACAGGGCCTTAGCACAGATACGCAGTATTTT. Translated, it gives CASSLQGLSTDTQYF. This chain connects TRBV5-8 to TRBJ2-3; weak D call: TRBD1 (6 bases). CDR1 is SGHTS, CDR2 YDEGEE, per germline. The CDR3 is made up of 15 amino acids. Trimming took 2 bases from V and 0 from J, leaving 10 bases between them. The complete variable domain, with remaining parts taken from reference TRBV5-8 and TRBJ2-3, reads EAGVTQSPTHLIKTRGQQATLRCSPISGHTSVYWYQQALGLGLQFLLWYDEGEERNRGNFPPRFSGRQFPNYSSELNVNALELEDSALYLCASSLQGLSTDTQYFGPGTRLTVL.